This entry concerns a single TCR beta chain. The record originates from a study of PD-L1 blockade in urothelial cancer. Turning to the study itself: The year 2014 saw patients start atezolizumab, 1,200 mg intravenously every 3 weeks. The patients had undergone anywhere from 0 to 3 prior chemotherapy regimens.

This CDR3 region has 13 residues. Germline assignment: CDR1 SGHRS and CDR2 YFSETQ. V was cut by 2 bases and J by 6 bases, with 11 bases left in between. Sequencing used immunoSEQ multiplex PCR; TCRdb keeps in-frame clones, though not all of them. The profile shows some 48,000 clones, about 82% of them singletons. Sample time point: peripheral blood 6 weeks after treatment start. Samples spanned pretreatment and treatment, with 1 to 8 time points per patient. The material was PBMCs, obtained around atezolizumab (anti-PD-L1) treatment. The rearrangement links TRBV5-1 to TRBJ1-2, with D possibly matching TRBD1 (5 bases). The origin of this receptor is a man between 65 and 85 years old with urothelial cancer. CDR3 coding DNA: TGCGCCAGCAGCTTTGGAGGGGATGATGGCTACACCTTC. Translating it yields CASSFGGDDGYTF.